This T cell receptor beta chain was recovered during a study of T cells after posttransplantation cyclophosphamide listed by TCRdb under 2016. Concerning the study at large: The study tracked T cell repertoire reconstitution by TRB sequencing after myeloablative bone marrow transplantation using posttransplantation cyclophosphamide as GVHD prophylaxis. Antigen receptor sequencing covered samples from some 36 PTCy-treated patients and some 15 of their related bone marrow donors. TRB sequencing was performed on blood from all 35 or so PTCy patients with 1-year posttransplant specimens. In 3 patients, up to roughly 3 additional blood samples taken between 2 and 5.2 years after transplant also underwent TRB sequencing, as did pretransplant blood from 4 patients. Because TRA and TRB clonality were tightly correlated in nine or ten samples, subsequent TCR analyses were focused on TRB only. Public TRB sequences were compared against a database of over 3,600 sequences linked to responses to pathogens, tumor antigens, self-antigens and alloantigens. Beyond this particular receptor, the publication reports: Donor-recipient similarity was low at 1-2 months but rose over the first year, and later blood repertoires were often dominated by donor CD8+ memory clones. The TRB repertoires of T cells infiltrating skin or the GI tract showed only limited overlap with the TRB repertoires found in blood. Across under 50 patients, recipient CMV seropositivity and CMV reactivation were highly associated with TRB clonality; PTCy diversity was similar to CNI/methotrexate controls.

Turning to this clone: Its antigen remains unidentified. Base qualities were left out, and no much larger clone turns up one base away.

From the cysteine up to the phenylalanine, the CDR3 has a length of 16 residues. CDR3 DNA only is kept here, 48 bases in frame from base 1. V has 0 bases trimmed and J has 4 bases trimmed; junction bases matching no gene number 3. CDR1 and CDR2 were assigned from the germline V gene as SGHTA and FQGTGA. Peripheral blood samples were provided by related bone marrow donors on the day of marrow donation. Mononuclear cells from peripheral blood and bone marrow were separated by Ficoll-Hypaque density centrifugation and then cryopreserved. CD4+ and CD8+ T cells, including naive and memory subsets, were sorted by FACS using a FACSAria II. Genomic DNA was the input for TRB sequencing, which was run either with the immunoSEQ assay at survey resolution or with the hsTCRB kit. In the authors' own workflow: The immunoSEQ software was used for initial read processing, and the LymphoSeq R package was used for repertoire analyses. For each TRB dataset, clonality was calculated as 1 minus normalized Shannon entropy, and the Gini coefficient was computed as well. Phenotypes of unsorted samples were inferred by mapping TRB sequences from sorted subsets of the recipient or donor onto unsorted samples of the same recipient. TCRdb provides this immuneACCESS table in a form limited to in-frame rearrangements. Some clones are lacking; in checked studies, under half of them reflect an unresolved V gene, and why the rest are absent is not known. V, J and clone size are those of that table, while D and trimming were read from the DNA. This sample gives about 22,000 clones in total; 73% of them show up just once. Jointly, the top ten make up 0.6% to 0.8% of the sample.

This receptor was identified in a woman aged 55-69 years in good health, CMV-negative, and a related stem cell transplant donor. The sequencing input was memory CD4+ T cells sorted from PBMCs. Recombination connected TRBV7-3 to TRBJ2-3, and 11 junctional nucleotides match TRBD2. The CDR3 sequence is CASSLTTSGGADTQYF. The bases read TGTGCCAGCAGCTTAACCACTAGCGGGGGCGCAGATACGCAGTATTTT.